This is a list of T cell receptor beta chains from one sample in a study of control samples from healthy donors and cancer patients. Assay used: immunoSEQ multiplex PCR; TCRdb lists only in-frame clones, some missing. The sample includes 98,000 or so clones, 79% of them seen just once. The sample taken for sequencing was blood. These receptors came from a woman in her thirties in good health. The CDR3 runs from the conserved cysteine through the conserved F or W. Fields, in order: D gene, CDR3 length, clone size, V gene, J gene, CDR3 DNA, CDR3 protein. A D gene is named only where the DNA matches it firmly. Only part of the rows carry a size: once, few, many, or a class if the clone is expanded.

D gene: TRBD1
CDR3 length: 16
clone size: .
V gene: TRBV7-8
J gene: TRBJ1-5
CDR3 DNA: TGTGCCAGCAGCAAACGGACAGGGGATAGCAATCAGCCCCAGCATTTT
CDR3 protein: CASSKRTGDSNQPQHF

D gene: TRBD2
CDR3 length: 15
clone size: .
V gene: TRBV5-4
J gene: TRBJ2-1
CDR3 DNA: TGTGCCAGCAGCCCGCTAGCGGGGGGGCTCAATGAGCAGTTCTTC
CDR3 protein: CASSPLAGGLNEQFF

D gene: .
CDR3 length: 14
clone size: .
V gene: TRBV6-9
J gene: TRBJ2-7
CDR3 DNA: TGTGCCAGCAGTTTGAGGGGCCGGACGTGGGAGCAGTACTTC
CDR3 protein: CASSLRGRTWEQYF

D gene: .
CDR3 length: 15
clone size: .
V gene: TRBV27
J gene: TRBJ1-4
CDR3 DNA: TGTGCCAGCAGTTTATCTGGGGACCCCCATGAAAAACTGTTTTTT
CDR3 protein: CASSLSGDPHEKLFF

D gene: .
CDR3 length: 13
clone size: .
V gene: TRBV2
J gene: TRBJ2-1
CDR3 DNA: TGTGCCAGCAATTGGCGGAACTACAATGAGCAGTTCTTC
CDR3 protein: CASNWRNYNEQFF

D gene: TRBD1
CDR3 length: 14
clone size: once
V gene: TRBV23-1
J gene: TRBJ2-7
CDR3 DNA: TGCGCCAGCAGTCGTCAGGGGGCGTCGAACGAGCAGTACTTC
CDR3 protein: CASSRQGASNEQYF

D gene: TRBD2
CDR3 length: 15
clone size: .
V gene: TRBV5-1
J gene: TRBJ2-7
CDR3 DNA: TGCGCCAGCAGCTCCGGGACTAGCGGGGTGCACGAGCAGTACTTC
CDR3 protein: CASSSGTSGVHEQYF

D gene: TRBD1
CDR3 length: 15
clone size: .
V gene: TRBV5-1
J gene: TRBJ1-2
CDR3 DNA: TGCGCCAGCAGCCCAGCCGGGACAGGGGTTGAGGGCTACACCTTC
CDR3 protein: CASSPAGTGVEGYTF

D gene: TRBD1
CDR3 length: 15
clone size: .
V gene: TRBV5-1
J gene: TRBJ1-2
CDR3 DNA: TGCGCCAGCAGCTCGGATGGACAGGGGGCCTATGGCTACACCTTC
CDR3 protein: CASSSDGQGAYGYTF

D gene: TRBD1
CDR3 length: 13
clone size: .
V gene: TRBV7-2
J gene: TRBJ1-1
CDR3 DNA: TGTGCCAGCAGCCCAGGGGGTGGCACTGAAGCTTTCTTT
CDR3 protein: CASSPGGGTEAFF

D gene: TRBD2
CDR3 length: 16
clone size: .
V gene: TRBV19
J gene: TRBJ2-5
CDR3 DNA: TGTGCCAGTAGTATAGTAGCTAGCGGGGGGCGGGAGACCCAGTACTTC
CDR3 protein: CASSIVASGGRETQYF

D gene: .
CDR3 length: 15
clone size: .
V gene: TRBV19
J gene: TRBJ2-2
CDR3 DNA: TGTGCCAGTAGTAGCGGGGGCCGGACCAACGGGGAGCTGTTTTTT
CDR3 protein: CASSSGGRTNGELFF

D gene: TRBD1
CDR3 length: 17
clone size: few
V gene: TRBV4-3
J gene: TRBJ1-5
CDR3 DNA: TGCGCCAGCAGCCAAAGAACCGGGACAGATAGCAATCAGCCCCAGCATTTT
CDR3 protein: CASSQRTGTDSNQPQHF

D gene: .
CDR3 length: 15
clone size: few
V gene: TRBV7-3
J gene: TRBJ1-5
CDR3 DNA: TGTGCCAGCAGCTTAGACGGCGGGAGCAATCAGCCCCAGCATTTT
CDR3 protein: CASSLDGGSNQPQHF

D gene: TRBD2
CDR3 length: 15
clone size: .
V gene: TRBV4-2
J gene: TRBJ2-5
CDR3 DNA: TGTGCCAGCAGCCAAGGACGGGGGGGCGGGGAGACCCAGTACTTC
CDR3 protein: CASSQGRGGGETQYF

D gene: .
CDR3 length: 15
clone size: .
V gene: TRBV7-2
J gene: TRBJ1-1
CDR3 DNA: TGTGCCAGCAGCTTCCGCGGAGGGACTCACACTGAAGCTTTCTTT
CDR3 protein: CASSFRGGTHTEAFF